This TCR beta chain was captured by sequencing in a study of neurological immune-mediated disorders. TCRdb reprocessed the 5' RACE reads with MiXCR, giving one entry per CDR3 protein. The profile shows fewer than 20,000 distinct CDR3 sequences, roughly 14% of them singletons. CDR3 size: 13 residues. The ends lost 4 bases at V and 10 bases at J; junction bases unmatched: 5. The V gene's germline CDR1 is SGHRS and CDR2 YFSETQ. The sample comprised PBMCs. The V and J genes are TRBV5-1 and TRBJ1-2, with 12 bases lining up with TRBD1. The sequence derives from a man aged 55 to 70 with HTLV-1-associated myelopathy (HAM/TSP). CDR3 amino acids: CASSDRDRGLYTF. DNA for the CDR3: TGCGCCAGCAGCGACCGGGACAGGGGGCTCTACACCTTC.